In its sample, the clone carrying this TCR beta chain was seen a few times. Its antigen is not known. The source of the sample is a study of beta chain features in type 1 diabetes. In germline, CDR1 is LNHDA, CDR2 SQIVND (reference sequence). CDR3 length equals 15 residues. V lost 3 bases to trimming and J lost 8 bases, with 19 bases between them. Each of the CD4+ naive, central memory, regulatory and stem cell-like memory populations was sorted via CD45RO/CCR7/CD25/CD127/CD95/CD27. Expressed TCRB transcripts were sequenced after all isolated RNA was converted to cDNA. The assay was immunoSEQ multiplex PCR, and TCRdb's table has in-frame clones only and misses some. The top ten clones hold 0.02% to 0.025% of a sample with some 700,000 clones, 13% of them seen once. The study's findings and limits: TCRB CDR3 length was moderately but significantly reduced in all four CD4+ subsets of Type 1 diabetes patients. Resolution of whether HLA type affects TCRB rearrangement was not achieved here.

The source of this sequence is a man aged 18-30 years with type 1 diabetes. The J gene is TRBJ1-2, the V gene TRBV19; D is unresolved. Sequencing was carried out using naive CD4+ T cells from blood. The CDR3: CASSIDAVGKGGYTF. CDR3 in DNA: TGTGCCAGTAGTATTGACGCGGTCGGTAAAGGAGGCTACACCTTC.